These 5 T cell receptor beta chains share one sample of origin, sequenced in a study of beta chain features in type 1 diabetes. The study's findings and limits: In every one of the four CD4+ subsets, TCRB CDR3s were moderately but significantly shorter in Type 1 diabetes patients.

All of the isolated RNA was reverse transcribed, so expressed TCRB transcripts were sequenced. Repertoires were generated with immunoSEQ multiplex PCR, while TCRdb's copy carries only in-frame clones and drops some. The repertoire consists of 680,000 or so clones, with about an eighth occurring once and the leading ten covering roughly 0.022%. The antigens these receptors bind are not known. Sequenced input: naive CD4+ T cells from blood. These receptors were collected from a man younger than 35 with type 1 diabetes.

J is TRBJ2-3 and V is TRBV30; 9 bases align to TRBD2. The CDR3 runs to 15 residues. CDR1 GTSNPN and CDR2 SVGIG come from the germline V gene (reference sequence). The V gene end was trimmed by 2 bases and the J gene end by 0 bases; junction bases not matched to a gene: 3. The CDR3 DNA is TGTGCCTGGAGTTACCTAGCGGGAAGCACAGATACGCAGTATTTT. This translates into CAWSYLAGSTDTQYF.

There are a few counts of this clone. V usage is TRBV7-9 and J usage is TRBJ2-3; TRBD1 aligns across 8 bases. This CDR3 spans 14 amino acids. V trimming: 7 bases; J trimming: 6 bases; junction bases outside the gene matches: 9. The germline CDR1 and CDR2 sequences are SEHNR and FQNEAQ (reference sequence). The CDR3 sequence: CASILTGAADTQYF. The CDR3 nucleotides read TGTGCCAGCATCCTGACAGGGGCGGCGGATACGCAGTATTTT.

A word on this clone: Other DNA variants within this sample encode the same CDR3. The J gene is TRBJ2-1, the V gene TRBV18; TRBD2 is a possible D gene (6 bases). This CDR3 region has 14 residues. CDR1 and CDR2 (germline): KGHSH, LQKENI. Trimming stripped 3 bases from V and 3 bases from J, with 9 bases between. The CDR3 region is CASSPPGLYNEQFF. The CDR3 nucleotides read TGTGCCAGCTCACCCCCGGGACTCTACAATGAGCAGTTCTTC.

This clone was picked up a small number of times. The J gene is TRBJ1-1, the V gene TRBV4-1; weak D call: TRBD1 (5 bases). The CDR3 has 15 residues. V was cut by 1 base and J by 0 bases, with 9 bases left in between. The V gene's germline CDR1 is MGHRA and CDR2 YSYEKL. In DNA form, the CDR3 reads TGCGCCAGCAGCCAAGGGGCAGGGCTGAACACTGAAGCTTTCTTT. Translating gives CASSQGAGLNTEAFF.

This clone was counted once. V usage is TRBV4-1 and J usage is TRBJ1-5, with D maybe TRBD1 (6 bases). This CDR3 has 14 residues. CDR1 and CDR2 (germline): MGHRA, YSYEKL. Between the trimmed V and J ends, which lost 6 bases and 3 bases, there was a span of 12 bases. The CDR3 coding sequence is TGCGCCAGCAGTGGACAGCAGATCAATCAGCCCCAGCATTTT. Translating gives CASSGQQINQPQHF.